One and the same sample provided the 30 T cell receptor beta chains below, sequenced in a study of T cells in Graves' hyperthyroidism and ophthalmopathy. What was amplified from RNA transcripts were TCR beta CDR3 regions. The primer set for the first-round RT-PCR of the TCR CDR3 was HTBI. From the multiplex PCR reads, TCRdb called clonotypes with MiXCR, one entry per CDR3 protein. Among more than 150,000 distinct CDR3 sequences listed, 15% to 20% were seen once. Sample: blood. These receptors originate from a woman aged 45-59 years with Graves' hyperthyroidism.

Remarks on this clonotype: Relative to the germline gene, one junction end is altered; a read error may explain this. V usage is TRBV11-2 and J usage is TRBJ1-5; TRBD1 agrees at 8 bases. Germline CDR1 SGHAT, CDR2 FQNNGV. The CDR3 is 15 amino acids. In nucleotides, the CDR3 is TGTGCCTGCAGCTTAGCAGGGGGCCCGAATCAGCCCCAGCATTTT. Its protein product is CACSLAGGPNQPQHF.

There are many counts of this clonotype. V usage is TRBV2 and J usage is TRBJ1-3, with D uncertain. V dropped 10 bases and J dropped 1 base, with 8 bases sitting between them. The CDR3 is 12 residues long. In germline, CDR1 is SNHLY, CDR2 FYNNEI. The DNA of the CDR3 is TGTGCCACCAGGCCTTCTGGAAACACCATATATTTT. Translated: CATRPSGNTIYF.

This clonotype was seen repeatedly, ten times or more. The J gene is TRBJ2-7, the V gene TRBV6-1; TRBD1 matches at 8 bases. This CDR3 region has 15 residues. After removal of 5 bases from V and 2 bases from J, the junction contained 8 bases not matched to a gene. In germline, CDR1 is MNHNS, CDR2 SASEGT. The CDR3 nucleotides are TGTGCCAGCAGTCGCGGACAGGGTACTACCTACGAGCAGTACTTC. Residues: CASSRGQGTTYEQYF.

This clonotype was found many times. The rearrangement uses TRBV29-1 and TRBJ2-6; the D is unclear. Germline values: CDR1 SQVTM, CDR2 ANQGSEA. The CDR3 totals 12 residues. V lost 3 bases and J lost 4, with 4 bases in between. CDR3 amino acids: CSVESGANVLTF. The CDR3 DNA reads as TGCAGCGTTGAGTCAGGGGCCAACGTCCTGACTTTC.

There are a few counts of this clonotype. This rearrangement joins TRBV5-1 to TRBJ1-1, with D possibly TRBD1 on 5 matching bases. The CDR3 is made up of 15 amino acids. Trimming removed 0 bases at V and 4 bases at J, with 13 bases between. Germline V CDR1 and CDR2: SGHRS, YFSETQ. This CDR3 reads CASSLARGTRTEAFF. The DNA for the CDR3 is TGCGCCAGCAGCTTGGCCAGAGGGACTCGCACTGAAGCTTTCTTT.

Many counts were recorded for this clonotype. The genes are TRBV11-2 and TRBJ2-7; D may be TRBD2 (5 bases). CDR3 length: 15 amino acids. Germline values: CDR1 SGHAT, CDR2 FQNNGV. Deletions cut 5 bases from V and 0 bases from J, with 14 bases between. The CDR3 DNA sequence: TGTGCCAGCAGCGGATGGACGGGGAGCTCCTACGAGCAGTACTTC. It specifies CASSGWTGSSYEQYF.

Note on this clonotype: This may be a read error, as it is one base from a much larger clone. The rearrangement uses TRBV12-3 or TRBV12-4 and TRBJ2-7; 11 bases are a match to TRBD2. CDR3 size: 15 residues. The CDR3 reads CAGSLRLAGTYEQYF. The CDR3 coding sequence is TGTGCCGGCAGTTTACGACTAGCGGGGACCTACGAGCAGTACTTC.

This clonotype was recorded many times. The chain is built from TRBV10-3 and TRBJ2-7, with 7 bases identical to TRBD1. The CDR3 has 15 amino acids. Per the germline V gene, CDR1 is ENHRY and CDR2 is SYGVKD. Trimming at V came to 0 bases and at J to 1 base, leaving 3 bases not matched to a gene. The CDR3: CAISESLTGSYEQYF. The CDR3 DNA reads TGTGCCATCAGTGAGTCTTTGACAGGGTCCTACGAGCAGTACTTC.

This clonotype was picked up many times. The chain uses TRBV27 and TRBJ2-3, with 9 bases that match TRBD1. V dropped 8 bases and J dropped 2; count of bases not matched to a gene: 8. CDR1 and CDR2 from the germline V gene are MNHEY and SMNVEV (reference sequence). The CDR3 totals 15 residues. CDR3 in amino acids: CASGSDRGITDTQYF. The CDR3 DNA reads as TGTGCCAGCGGGTCGGACAGGGGAATCACAGATACGCAGTATTTT.

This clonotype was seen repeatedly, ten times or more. In nucleotides, the CDR3 is TGCGCCAGCAGCCCGGAGGCCTCCCTGAACACCGGGGAGCTGTTTTTT. The encoded protein is CASSPEASLNTGELFF. The rearrangement uses TRBV5-1 and TRBJ2-2; a weak D match, TRBD2 (5 bases). Germline values: CDR1 SGHRS, CDR2 YFSETQ. V lost 4 bases, J lost 1 base, and 14 bases lay in between. The CDR3 sequence is 16 residues long.

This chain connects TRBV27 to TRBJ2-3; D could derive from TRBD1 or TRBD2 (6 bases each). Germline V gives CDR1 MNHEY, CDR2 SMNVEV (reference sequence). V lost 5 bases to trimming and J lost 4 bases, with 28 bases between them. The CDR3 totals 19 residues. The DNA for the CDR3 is TGTGCCAGCAGTCTAAAGGGGGATAGCGGCCCATTACATCCAGATACGCAGTATTTT. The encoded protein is CASSLKGDSGPLHPDTQYF.

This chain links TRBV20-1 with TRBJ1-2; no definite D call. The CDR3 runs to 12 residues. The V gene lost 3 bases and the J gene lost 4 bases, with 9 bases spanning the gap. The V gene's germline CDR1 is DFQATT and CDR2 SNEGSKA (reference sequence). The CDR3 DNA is TGCAGTGCTAGGTACCTTTTCTATGGCTACACCTTC. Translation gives CSARYLFYGYTF.

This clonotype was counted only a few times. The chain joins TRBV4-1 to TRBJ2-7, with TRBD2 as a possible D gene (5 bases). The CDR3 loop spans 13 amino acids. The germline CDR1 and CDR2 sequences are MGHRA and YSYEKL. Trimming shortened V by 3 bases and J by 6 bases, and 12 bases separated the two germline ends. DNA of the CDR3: TGCGCCAGCAGCCAGTCCGGGATAGGCGAGCAGTACTTC. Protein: CASSQSGIGEQYF.

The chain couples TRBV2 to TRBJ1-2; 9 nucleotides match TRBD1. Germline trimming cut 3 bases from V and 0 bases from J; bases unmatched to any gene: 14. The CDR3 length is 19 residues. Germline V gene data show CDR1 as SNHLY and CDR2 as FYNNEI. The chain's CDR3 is CASSDVSDRGVSANYGYTF. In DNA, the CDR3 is TGTGCCAGCAGTGATGTATCGGACAGGGGTGTTAGTGCTAACTATGGCTACACCTTC.

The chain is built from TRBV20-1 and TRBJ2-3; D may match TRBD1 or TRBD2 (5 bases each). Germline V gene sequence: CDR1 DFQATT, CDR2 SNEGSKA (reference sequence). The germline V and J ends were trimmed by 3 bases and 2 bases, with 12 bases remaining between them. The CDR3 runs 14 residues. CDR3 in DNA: TGCAGTGCTAGTGCCCCCGGGGCCACAGATACGCAGTATTTT. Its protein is CSASAPGATDTQYF.

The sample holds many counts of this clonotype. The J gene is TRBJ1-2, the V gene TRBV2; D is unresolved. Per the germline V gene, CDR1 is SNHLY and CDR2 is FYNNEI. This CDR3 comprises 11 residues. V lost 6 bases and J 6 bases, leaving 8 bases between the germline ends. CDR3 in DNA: TGTGCCAGCAGCAGGTTGGATGGCTACACCTTC. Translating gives CASSRLDGYTF.

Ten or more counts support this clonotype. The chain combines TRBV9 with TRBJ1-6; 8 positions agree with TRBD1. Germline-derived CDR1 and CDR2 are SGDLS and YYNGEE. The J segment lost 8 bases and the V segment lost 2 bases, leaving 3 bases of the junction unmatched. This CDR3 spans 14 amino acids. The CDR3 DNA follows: TGTGCCAGCAGCGTGGACAGGGTTTATTCACCCCTCCACTTT. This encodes CASSVDRVYSPLHF.

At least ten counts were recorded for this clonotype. This CDR3 reads CASSGVRGQREKLFF. The CDR3 nucleotides are TGTGCCAGCAGTGGGGTCAGGGGGCAAAGGGAAAAACTGTTTTTT. V usage is TRBV6-1 and J usage is TRBJ1-4; 8 nucleotides line up with TRBD1. V was pared by 4 bases and J by 8 bases, with 9 bases of the junction left unmatched. Germline CDR1 MNHNS, CDR2 SASEGT. The CDR3 extends over 15 amino acids.

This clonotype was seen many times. CDR3 coding DNA: TGCGCCAGCAGCCACGGCAATGAGCAGTTCTTC. Encoded protein: CASSHGNEQFF. The rearrangement links TRBV4-1 to TRBJ2-1; D gene ambiguous. Trimming shortened V by 3 bases and J by 6 bases, and 3 bases separated the two germline ends. CDR3 length: 11 amino acids. CDR1 is MGHRA and CDR2 is YSYEKL in the germline V gene.

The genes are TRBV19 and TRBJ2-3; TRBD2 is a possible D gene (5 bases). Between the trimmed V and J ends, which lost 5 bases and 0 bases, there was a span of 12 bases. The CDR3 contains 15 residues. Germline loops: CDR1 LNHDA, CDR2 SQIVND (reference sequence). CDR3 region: CASSPRTASTDTQYF. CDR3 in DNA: TGTGCCAGTAGTCCTAGGACTGCTAGCACAGATACGCAGTATTTT.

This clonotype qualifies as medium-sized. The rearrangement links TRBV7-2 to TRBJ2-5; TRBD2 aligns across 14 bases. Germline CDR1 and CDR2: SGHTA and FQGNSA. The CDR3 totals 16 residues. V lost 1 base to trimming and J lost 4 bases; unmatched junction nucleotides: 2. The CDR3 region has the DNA TGTGCCAGCAGCTTAGGACTAGCGGGGGGGGGAGAGACCCAGTACTTC. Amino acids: CASSLGLAGGGETQYF.

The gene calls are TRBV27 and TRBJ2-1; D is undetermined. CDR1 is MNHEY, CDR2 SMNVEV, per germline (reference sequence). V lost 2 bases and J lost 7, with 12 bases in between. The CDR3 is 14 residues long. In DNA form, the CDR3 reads TGTGCCAGCAGTTTAAGGGTCCGAGAGAATGAGCAGTTCTTC. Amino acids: CASSLRVRENEQFF.

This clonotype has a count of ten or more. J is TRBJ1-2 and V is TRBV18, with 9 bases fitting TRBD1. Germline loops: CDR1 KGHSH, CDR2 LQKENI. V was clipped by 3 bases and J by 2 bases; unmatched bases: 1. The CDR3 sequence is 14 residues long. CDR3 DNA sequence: TGTGCCAGCTCACCGGGACAGGGAAACTATGGCTACACCTTC. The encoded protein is CASSPGQGNYGYTF. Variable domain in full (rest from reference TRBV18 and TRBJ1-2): NAGVMQNPRHLVRRRGQEARLRCSPMKGHSHVYWYRQLPEEGLKFMVYLQKENIIDESGMPKERFSAEFPKEGPSILRIQQVVRGDSAAYFCASSPGQGNYGYTFGSGTRLTVV.

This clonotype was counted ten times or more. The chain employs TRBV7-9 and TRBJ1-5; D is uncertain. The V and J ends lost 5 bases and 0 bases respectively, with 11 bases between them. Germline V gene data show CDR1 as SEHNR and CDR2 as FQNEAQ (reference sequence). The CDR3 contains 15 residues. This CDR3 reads CASSRYDGSNQPQHF. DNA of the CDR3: TGTGCCAGCAGCCGGTATGATGGTAGCAATCAGCCCCAGCATTTT.

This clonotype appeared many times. The CDR3 loop reads CASSKGLNTGELFF. In DNA form, the CDR3 reads TGTGCCAGCAGTAAGGGACTTAACACCGGGGAGCTGTTTTTT. This chain uses TRBV12-3 or TRBV12-4 with TRBJ2-2, with TRBD2 as a possible D gene (6 bases). The CDR3 is 14 residues long. Trimming left V 5 bases short and J 2 bases short, with 9 bases between.

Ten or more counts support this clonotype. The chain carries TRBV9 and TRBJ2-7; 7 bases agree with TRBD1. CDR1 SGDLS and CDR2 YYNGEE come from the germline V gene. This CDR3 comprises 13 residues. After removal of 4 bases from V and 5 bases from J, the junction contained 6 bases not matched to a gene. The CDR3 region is CASSRFDRDEQYF. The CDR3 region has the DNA TGTGCCAGCAGCCGATTCGACAGGGACGAGCAGTACTTC.

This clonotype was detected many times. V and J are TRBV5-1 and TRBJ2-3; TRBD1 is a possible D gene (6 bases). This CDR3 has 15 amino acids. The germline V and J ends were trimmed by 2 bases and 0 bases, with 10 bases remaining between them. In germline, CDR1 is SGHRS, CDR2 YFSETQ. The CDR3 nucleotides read TGCGCCAGCAGCTTCCAGGGGCTGAGCACAGATACGCAGTATTTT. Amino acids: CASSFQGLSTDTQYF. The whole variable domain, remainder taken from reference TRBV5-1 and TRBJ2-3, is KAGVTQTPRYLIKTRGQQVTLSCSPISGHRSVSWYQQTPGQGLQFLFEYFSETQRNKGNFPGRFSGRQFSNSRSEMNVSTLELGDSALYLCASSFQGLSTDTQYFGPGTRLTVL.

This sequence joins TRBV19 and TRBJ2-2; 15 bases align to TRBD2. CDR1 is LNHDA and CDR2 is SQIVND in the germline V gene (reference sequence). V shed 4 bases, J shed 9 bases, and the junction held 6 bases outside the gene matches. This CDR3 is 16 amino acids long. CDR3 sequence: CASSTGLAGGPRELFF. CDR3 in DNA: TGTGCCAGTAGTACCGGACTAGCGGGGGGGCCGAGGGAGCTGTTTTTT.

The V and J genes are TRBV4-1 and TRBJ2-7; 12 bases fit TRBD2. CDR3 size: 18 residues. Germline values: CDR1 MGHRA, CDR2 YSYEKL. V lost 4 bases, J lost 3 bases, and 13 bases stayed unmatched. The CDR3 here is CASSPHRILAGGGYEQYF. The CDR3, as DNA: TGCGCCAGCAGCCCTCATCGAATACTAGCGGGGGGAGGCTACGAGCAGTACTTC.

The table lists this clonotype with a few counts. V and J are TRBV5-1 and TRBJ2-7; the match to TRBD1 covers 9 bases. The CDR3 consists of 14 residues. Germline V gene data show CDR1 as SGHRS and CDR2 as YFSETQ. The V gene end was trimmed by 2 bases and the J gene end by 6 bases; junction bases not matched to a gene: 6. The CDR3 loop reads CASSLRTGEAEQYF. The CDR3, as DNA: TGCGCCAGCAGCTTAAGGACAGGGGAGGCCGAGCAGTACTTC.